These T cell receptor beta chains were read from a single sample in a study of cytomegalovirus exposure and HLA in healthy donors. Here immunoSEQ multiplex PCR was the method, and the copy in TCRdb shows in-frame clones only, minus some. The sample has tens of thousands of clones; 72% are singletons. The sample taken for sequencing was PBMCs. The receptors here all came from a man aged 25 to 40 in good health and CMV-seronegative. The CDR3 runs from the conserved cysteine through the conserved F or W. D genes are given only for firm matches. Size is omitted from some rows. Given values are once, few, many or a class for expanded clones.

J | D | V | size | CDR3 | DNA
TRBJ2-2 | - | TRBV6-1 | - | CASTFGGTTTGELFF | TGTGCCAGCACCTTTGGTGGAACGACTACCGGGGAGCTGTTTTTT
TRBJ2-2 | - | TRBV11-2 | - | CASSPGLSDRELFF | TGTGCCAGCAGCCCGGGACTCTCGGACAGGGAGCTGTTTTTT
TRBJ2-2 | TRBD2 | TRBV7-8 | - | CASSLALRGLGNTGELFF | TGTGCCAGCAGCTTAGCGCTCAGGGGACTAGGGAACACCGGGGAGCTGTTTTTT
TRBJ2-1 | TRBD1 | TRBV19 | - | CASSQQGLDEQFF | TGTGCCAGTAGCCAACAGGGGTTGGATGAGCAGTTCTTC
TRBJ2-1 | TRBD2 | TRBV5-6 | - | CASSLDLAGGSEQFF | TGTGCCAGCAGCTTGGACCTAGCGGGGGGTTCGGAGCAGTTCTTC
TRBJ1-1 | - | TRBV5-1 | - | CASSLRVRDKVTEAFF | TGCGCCAGCAGCTTGAGGGTCCGGGACAAGGTCACTGAAGCTTTCTTT
TRBJ2-1 | TRBD2 | TRBV2 | - | CASKEQTSTYNEQFF | TGTGCCAGCAAGGAACAGACTAGCACCTACAATGAGCAGTTCTTC
TRBJ2-6 | TRBD1 | TRBV7-2 | few | CASSLVFTGGHGANVLTF | TGTGCCAGCAGCTTAGTGTTCACAGGGGGACATGGGGCCAACGTCCTGACTTTC
TRBJ2-1 | TRBD2 | TRBV9 | - | CASSPGTSGSYGEQFF | TGTGCCAGCAGCCCCGGGACTAGCGGTTCTTACGGTGAGCAGTTCTTC
TRBJ2-7 | - | TRBV29-1 | - | CSVFQGFEQYF | TGCAGCGTTTTCCAGGGTTTCGAGCAGTACTTC
TRBJ1-1 | - | TRBV21-1 | - | CASGRELNTEAFF | TGTGCCAGCGGCAGGGAGTTGAACACTGAAGCTTTCTTT
TRBJ1-3 | - | TRBV7-9 | - | CASSRGGGSSGATGNTIYF | TGTGCCAGCAGCCGCGGCGGGGGGAGCTCTGGGGCAACTGGAAACACCATATATTTT
TRBJ2-3 | - | TRBV5-4 | - | CASSLGSEQGDTQYF | TGTGCCAGCAGCTTGGGCAGTGAGCAGGGAGATACGCAGTATTTT
TRBJ2-7 | TRBD2 | TRBV6-5 | medium-sized | CASSYPAGPYEQYF | TGTGCCAGCAGTTACCCAGCGGGACCCTACGAGCAGTACTTC
TRBJ2-3 | TRBD2 | TRBV5-1 | few | CASSFGLARSTDTQYF | TGCGCCAGCAGCTTTGGACTAGCGCGTAGCACAGATACGCAGTATTTT
TRBJ2-3 | - | TRBV5-4 | - | CASSLRTFTDTQYF | TGTGCCAGCAGCCTTAGGACTTTCACAGATACGCAGTATTTT
TRBJ2-4 | - | TRBV29-1 | - | CSVGEGTLRYF | -
TRBJ1-1 | - | TRBV15 | - | CATSTSWAGFVEAFF | TGTGCCACCAGCACCTCATGGGCGGGTTTCGTTGAAGCTTTCTTT
TRBJ2-1 | TRBD2 | TRBV7-9 | - | CASSLDGLAGINEQFF | TGTGCCAGCAGCTTAGACGGACTAGCGGGAATTAATGAGCAGTTCTTC
TRBJ1-4 | - | TRBV12-5 | - | CASAPYQGFNEKLFF | TGTGCTAGTGCCCCCTACCAGGGCTTTAATGAAAAACTGTTTTTT
TRBJ2-5 | - | TRBV4-1 | - | CASSHTGGNFAQYF | TGCGCCAGCAGCCATACCGGGGGAAATTTCGCCCAGTACTTC
TRBJ1-4 | TRBD1 | TRBV4-1 | - | CASSPGQGREKLFF | TGCGCCAGCAGCCCAGGACAGGGGAGGGAAAAACTGTTTTTT
TRBJ2-3 | - | TRBV19 | - | CASSVTDTQYF | TGTGCCAGTAGCGTCACAGATACGCAGTATTTT
TRBJ1-1 | - | TRBV19 | - | CASSTGLYTEAFF | TGTGCCAGTAGTACGGGACTGTACACTGAAGCTTTCTTT
TRBJ2-1 | TRBD2 | TRBV4-1 | - | CASSQISSGSYNEQFF | TGCGCCAGCAGCCAAATTTCTAGCGGGAGCTACAATGAGCAGTTCTTC
TRBJ2-2 | - | TRBV19 | - | CASPNGAGELFF | TGTGCCAGCCCCAACGGGGCCGGGGAGCTGTTTTTT
TRBJ1-1 | - | TRBV11-1 | - | CASSFRSNQREAFF | TGTGCCAGCAGCTTTCGATCAAATCAGCGGGAAGCTTTCTTT
TRBJ1-2 | - | TRBV12-5 | - | CASGFGDYGYTF | TGTGCTAGTGGTTTCGGGGACTATGGCTACACCTTC
TRBJ2-7 | TRBD2 | TRBV19 | - | CASTAGDSYEQYF | TGTGCCAGTACCGCGGGGGACTCCTACGAGCAGTACTTC
TRBJ2-3 | - | TRBV30 | - | CAWSLSTDTQYF | TGTGCCTGGAGTTTATCCACAGATACGCAGTATTTT
TRBJ2-3 | TRBD2 | TRBV30 | few | CAWRLAGAPDTQYF | TGTGCCTGGAGGCTAGCGGGGGCCCCAGATACGCAGTATTTT
TRBJ2-7 | - | TRBV6-5 | few | CASKSLYEQYF | TGTGCCAGCAAGTCACTCTACGAGCAGTACTTC
TRBJ2-7 | TRBD1 | TRBV29-1 | - | CSVEDLSSGGTGVEQYF | TGCAGCGTTGAAGATCTTTCTTCTGGAGGGACAGGGGTCGAGCAGTACTTC
TRBJ2-1 | - | TRBV7-2 | - | CASSLVAASSYNEQFF | TGTGCCAGCAGCTTAGTGGCAGCGAGCTCCTACAATGAGCAGTTCTTC
TRBJ1-4 | TRBD1 | TRBV5-1 | - | CASSLTLQGFSEKLFF | TGCGCCAGCAGCTTAACCCTACAGGGGTTTAGTGAAAAACTGTTTTTT
TRBJ1-5 | - | TRBV2 | - | CASSGEGDSNQPQHF | TGTGCCAGCAGTGGTGAGGGGGATAGCAATCAGCCCCAGCATTTT
TRBJ1-1 | - | TRBV5-1 | - | CASSLEAAVHEAFF | TGCGCCAGCAGCTTGGAGGCGGCAGTCCATGAAGCTTTCTTT
TRBJ2-3 | - | TRBV6-6 | - | CASRDVGRGGVDTQYF | TGTGCCAGCAGGGACGTTGGGCGAGGGGGGGTGGATACGCAGTATTTT
TRBJ1-2 | - | TRBV18 | few | CASSERTVNYGYTF | TGTGCCAGCTCAGAAAGGACAGTCAACTATGGCTACACCTTC
TRBJ2-5 | - | TRBV27 | - | CASSLSGASGGETQYF | TGTGCCAGCAGTTTATCGGGGGCTAGCGGTGGCGAGACCCAGTACTTC
TRBJ2-7 | TRBD1 | TRBV5-1 | - | CASNGQGGWRDEQYF | TGCGCCAGCAATGGACAGGGAGGATGGAGAGACGAGCAGTACTTC
TRBJ2-7 | - | TRBV4-1 | few | CASSPGIEQYF | TGCGCCAGCAGCCCGGGGATCGAGCAGTACTTC
TRBJ2-7 | TRBD2 | TRBV6-5 | - | CASRSVAGTYEQYF | TGTGCCAGCAGATCCGTAGCGGGGACCTACGAGCAGTACTTC
TRBJ2-3 | TRBD2 | TRBV7-9 | - | CASSLAAGGSDTQYF | TGTGCCAGCAGCCTCGCCGCGGGAGGGTCAGATACGCAGTATTTT
TRBJ2-7 | TRBD2 | TRBV6-1 | - | CASSGGLVYEQYF | TGTGCCAGCAGTGGGGGACTAGTCTACGAGCAGTACTTC
TRBJ2-7 | TRBD2 | TRBV4-2 | - | CASSQVLAGAESYEQYF | TGTGCCAGCAGCCAAGTCCTAGCGGGTGCGGAGTCCTACGAGCAGTACTTC
TRBJ2-7 | TRBD2 | TRBV4-2 | - | CASSQDTSGSSWEQYF | TGTGCCAGCAGCCAAGATACTAGCGGTAGCAGCTGGGAGCAGTACTTC
TRBJ2-5 | TRBD1 | TRBV19 | - | CASSTRFGQGAKETQYF | TGTGCCAGTAGTACCCGATTTGGACAGGGGGCTAAAGAGACCCAGTACTTC
TRBJ2-1 | - | TRBV10-3 | - | CAIRATDEQFF | TGTGCCATCAGAGCTACCGATGAGCAGTTCTTC
TRBJ1-2 | TRBD1 | TRBV19 | few | CASSTRQGVTYGYTF | TGTGCCAGTAGTACCCGACAGGGGGTGACCTATGGCTACACCTTC
TRBJ1-4 | TRBD1 | TRBV5-4 | - | CASSWGTATNEKLFF | TGTGCCAGCAGCTGGGGGACAGCAACTAATGAAAAACTGTTTTTT